One sample yielded the 9 T cell receptor beta chains listed below, sequenced in a study of T cell repertoires in cytomegalovirus infection. TCRdb analysed the reads with MiXCR anew, one entry per CDR3 protein. The sample comprises about 400,000 distinct CDR3 sequences, 15% to 20% of which are singletons, and about 10% rests with the top ten. The source material was PBMCs. Receptors were obtained from a human donor in good health (CMV status not recorded). Some clones in this sample may be carry-over from other donors' samples.

At least ten counts were recorded for this clonotype. The rearrangement joins TRBV7-2 to TRBJ2-7; the D call may be TRBD1 or TRBD2 (7 bases each). The germline V and J ends were trimmed by 1 base and 4 bases, with 14 bases remaining between them. Germline CDR1 is SGHTA and CDR2 is FQGNSA. CDR3 length: 15 amino acids. CDR3 bases: TGTGCCAGCAGCTTAGGGCCAGGGGGGGGTTACGAGCAGTACTTC. It translates to CASSLGPGGGYEQYF. Looking up the rest from reference TRBV7-2 and TRBJ2-7 gives the full variable domain: GAGVSQSPSNKVTEKGKDVELRCDPISGHTALYWYRQSLGQGLEFLIYFQGNSAPDKSGLPSDRFSAERTGGSVSTLTIQRTQQEDSAVYLCASSLGPGGGYEQYFGPGTRLTVT.

This clonotype was seen more than once but under ten times. V usage is TRBV25-1 and J usage is TRBJ1-4, with 9 bases fitting TRBD1. The V gene end was trimmed by 1 base and the J gene end by 11 bases; junction bases not matched to a gene: 14. This CDR3 spans 17 amino acids. The germline V gene has CDR1 MGHDK and CDR2 SYGVNS. The chain's CDR3 is CASSEFFQTGQGMKLFF. CDR3 in DNA: TGTGCCAGCAGTGAATTTTTTCAGACAGGACAGGGGATGAAACTGTTTTTT.

The table lists this clonotype with a few counts. This chain links TRBV5-1 with TRBJ2-2, with no clear D. The CDR3 runs to 17 residues. The germline V and J ends were trimmed by 8 bases and 6 bases, with 26 bases remaining between them. CDR1 SGHRS and CDR2 YFSETQ come from the germline V gene. CDR3 sequence (DNA): TGCGCCAGGCCGACACTCCGAGTAGGAACGACGGCCGGGGAGCTGTTTTTT. Translating it yields CARPTLRVGTTAGELFF.

This clonotype was seen more than once but under ten times. The chain combines TRBV7-2 with TRBJ2-7, with D hard to call. The germline gives CDR1 SGHTA, CDR2 FQGNSA. The CDR3 extends over 11 amino acids. With 2 bases removed from V and 6 bases from J, the gap between germline ends came to 5 bases. CDR3 sequence (DNA): TGTGCCAGCAGCTTAATGGTCGAGCAGTACTTC. Encoded protein: CASSLMVEQYF.

This clonotype was observed a handful of times. The chain joins TRBV5-1 to TRBJ2-2; 9 bases are a match to TRBD1. The CDR3 consists of 16 residues. Trimming at V came to 4 bases and at J to 7 bases, leaving 11 bases not matched to a gene. In germline, CDR1 is SGHRS, CDR2 YFSETQ. DNA of the CDR3: TGCGCCAGCAGCGGGCCCGGGACAGGGTACATCGGGGAGCTGTTTTTT. Amino acid sequence: CASSGPGTGYIGELFF.

This clonotype appeared many times. The chain joins TRBV7-6 to TRBJ1-6; D is uncertain. Germline CDR1 is SGHVS and CDR2 is FNYEAQ. CDR3 size: 16 residues. V was clipped by 5 bases and J by 7 bases, with 18 bases between them. The CDR3 coding sequence is TGTGCCAGCAGCCCAACCAACAGCGTCGGGAATTCACCCCTCCACTTT. Protein product: CASSPTNSVGNSPLHF.

This clonotype was seen only a few times. The chain links TRBV27 to TRBJ1-4; weak D call: TRBD1 (6 bases). This CDR3 region has 17 residues. Trimming took off 6 bases at V and 2 bases at J, with 19 bases between the two ends. Germline CDR1 reads MNHEY; CDR2 reads SMNVEV (reference sequence). In DNA, the CDR3 is TGTGCCAGCAGCTCACTACAGGGAAGGGCCACTAATGAAAAACTGTTTTTT. Protein: CASSSLQGRATNEKLFF.

The J gene is TRBJ1-1, the V gene TRBV3-1; D is perhaps TRBD1 (6 bases). The V gene lost 6 bases and the J gene lost 10 bases, with 18 bases spanning the gap. This CDR3 is built from 13 residues. Germline V CDR1 and CDR2: LGHDT, YNNKEL (reference sequence). The CDR3 loop reads CASRLGGETSAFF. CDR3 sequence (DNA): TGTGCCAGCAGGTTGGGGGGCGAAACCTCAGCTTTCTTT. Drawing the rest from reference TRBV3-1 and TRBJ1-1, the complete variable domain is DTAVSQTPKYLVTQMGNDKSIKCEQNLGHDTMYWYKQDSKKFLKIMFSYNNKELIINETVPNRFSPKSPDKAHLNLHINSLELGDSAVYFCASRLGGETSAFFGQGTRLTVV.

The chain joins TRBV20-1 to TRBJ2-1; 7 positions agree with TRBD2. V dropped 3 bases and J dropped 4; count of bases not matched to a gene: 9. The V gene's germline CDR1 is DFQATT and CDR2 SNEGSKA (reference sequence). The CDR3 sequence is 15 residues long. The CDR3 region has the DNA TGCAGTGCTAGCATGGGGGGGGGGTTATACAATGAGCAGTTCTTC. This codes for CSASMGGGLYNEQFF.